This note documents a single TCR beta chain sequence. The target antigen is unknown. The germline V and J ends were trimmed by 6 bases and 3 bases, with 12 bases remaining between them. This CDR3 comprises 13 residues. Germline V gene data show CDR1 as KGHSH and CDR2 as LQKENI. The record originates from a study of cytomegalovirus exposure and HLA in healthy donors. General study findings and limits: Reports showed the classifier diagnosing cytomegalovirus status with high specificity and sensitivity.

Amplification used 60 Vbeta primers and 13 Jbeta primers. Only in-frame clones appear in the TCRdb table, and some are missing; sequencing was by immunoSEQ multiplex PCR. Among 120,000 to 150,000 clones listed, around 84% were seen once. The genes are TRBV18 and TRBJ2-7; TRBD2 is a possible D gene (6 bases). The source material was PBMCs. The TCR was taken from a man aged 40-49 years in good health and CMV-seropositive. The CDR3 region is CASSAGPRYEQYF. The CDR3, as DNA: TGTGCCAGCTCGGCGGGACCCCGCTACGAGCAGTACTTC.